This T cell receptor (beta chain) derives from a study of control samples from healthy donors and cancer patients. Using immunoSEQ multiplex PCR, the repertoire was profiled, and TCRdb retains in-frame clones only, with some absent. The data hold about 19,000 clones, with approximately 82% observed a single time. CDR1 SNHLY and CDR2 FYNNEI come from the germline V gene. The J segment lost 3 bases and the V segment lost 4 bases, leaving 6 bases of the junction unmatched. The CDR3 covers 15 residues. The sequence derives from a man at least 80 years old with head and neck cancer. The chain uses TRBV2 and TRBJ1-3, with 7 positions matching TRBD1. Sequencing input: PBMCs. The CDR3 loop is CASSASDRVGNTIYF. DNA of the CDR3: TGTGCCAGCAGTGCTTCAGACAGGGTTGGAAACACCATATATTTT.